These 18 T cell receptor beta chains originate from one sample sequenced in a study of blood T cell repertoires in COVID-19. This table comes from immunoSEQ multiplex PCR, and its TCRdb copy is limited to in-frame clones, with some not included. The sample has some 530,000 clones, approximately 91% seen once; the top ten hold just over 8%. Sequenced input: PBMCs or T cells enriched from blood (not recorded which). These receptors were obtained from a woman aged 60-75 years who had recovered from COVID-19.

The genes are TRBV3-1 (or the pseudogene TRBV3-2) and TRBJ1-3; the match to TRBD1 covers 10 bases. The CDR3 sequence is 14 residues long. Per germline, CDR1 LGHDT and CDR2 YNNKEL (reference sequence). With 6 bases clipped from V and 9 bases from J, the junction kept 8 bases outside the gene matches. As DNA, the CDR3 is TGTGCCAGCAGTCGGACAGGGGGGTCCGGCACCATATATTTT. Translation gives CASSRTGGSGTIYF.

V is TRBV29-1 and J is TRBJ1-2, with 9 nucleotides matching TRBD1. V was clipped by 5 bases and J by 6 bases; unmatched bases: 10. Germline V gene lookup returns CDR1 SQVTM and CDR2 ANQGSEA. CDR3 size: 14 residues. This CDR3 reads CSVKRDRDSNGYTF. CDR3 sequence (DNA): TGCAGCGTTAAACGGGACAGGGATTCGAATGGCTACACCTTC.

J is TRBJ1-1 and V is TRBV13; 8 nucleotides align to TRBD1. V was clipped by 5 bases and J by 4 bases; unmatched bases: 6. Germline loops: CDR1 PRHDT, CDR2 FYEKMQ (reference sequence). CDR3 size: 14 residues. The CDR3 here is CASSRRTGFTEAFF. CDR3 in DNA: TGTGCCAGCAGCAGAAGGACAGGGTTCACTGAAGCTTTCTTT. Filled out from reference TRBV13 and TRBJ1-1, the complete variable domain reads AAGVIQSPRHLIKEKRETATLKCYPIPRHDTVYWYQQGPGQDPQFLISFYEKMQSDKGSIPDRFSAQQFSDYHSELNMSSLELGDSALYFCASSRRTGFTEAFFGQGTRLTVV.

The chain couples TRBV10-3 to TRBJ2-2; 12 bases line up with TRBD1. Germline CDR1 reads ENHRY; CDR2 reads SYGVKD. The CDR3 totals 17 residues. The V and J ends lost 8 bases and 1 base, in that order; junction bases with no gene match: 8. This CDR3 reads CAIGGTGGSVNTGELFF. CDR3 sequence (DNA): TGTGCCATCGGGGGGACAGGGGGCTCCGTGAACACCGGGGAGCTGTTTTTT.

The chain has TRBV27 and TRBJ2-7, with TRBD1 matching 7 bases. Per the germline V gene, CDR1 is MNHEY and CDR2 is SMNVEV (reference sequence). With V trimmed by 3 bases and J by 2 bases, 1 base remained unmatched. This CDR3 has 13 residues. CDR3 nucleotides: TGTGCCAGCAGTTTTACAGGGGCCTACGAGCAGTACGTC. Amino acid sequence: CASSFTGAYEQYV.

CDR3 loop: CASSGQVAYNSPLHF. The CDR3 DNA is TGTGCCAGCAGTGGACAGGTTGCCTATAATTCACCCCTCCACTTT. The chain is built from TRBV6-6 and TRBJ1-6; 7 bases match TRBD1. This CDR3 has 15 amino acids. V dropped 5 bases and J dropped 2; count of bases not matched to a gene: 3. Per germline, CDR1 MNHNY and CDR2 SVGAGI (reference sequence).

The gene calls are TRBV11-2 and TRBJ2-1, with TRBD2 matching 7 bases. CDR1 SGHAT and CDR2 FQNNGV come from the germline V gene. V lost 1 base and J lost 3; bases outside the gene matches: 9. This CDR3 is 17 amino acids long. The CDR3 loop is CASSLGGGGGFYNEQFF. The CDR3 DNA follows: TGTGCCAGCAGCTTAGGGGGCGGCGGGGGATTCTACAATGAGCAGTTCTTC.

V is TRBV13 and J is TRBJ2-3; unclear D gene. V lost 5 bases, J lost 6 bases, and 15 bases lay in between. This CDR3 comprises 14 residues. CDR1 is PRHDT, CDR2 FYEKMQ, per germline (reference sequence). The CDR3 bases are TGTGCCAGCAGCCCCGATCGCCGCCAGGATACGCAGTATTTT. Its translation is CASSPDRRQDTQYF.

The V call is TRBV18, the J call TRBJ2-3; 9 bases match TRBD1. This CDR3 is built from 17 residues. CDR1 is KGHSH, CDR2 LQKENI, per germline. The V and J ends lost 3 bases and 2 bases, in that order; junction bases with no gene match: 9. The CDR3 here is CASSPLGTGKFTDTQYF. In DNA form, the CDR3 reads TGTGCCAGCTCACCCCTGGGGACAGGGAAATTCACAGATACGCAGTATTTT.

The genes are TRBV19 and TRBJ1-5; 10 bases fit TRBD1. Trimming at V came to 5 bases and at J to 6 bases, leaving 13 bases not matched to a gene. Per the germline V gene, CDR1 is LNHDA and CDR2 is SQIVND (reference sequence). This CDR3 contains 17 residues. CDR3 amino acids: CASSLGTGVVTGQPQHF. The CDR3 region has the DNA TGTGCCAGTAGTTTAGGGACAGGGGTAGTCACAGGTCAGCCCCAGCATTTT.

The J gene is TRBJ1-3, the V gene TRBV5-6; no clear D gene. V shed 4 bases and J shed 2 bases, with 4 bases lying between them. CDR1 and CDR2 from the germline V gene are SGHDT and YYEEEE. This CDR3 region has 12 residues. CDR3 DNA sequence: TGTGCCAGCAGCGTAGCTGGAAACACCATATATTTT. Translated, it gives CASSVAGNTIYF.

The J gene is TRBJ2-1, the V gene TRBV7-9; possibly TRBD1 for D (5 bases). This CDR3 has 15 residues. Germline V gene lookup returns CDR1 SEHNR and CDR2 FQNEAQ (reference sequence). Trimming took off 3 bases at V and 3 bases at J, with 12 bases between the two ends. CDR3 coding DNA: TGTGCCAGCAGCTTCCGGCAGGGCCACTACAATGAGCAGTTCTTC. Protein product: CASSFRQGHYNEQFF.

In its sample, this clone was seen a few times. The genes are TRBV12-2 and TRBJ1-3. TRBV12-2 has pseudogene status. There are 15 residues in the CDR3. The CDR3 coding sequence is TGTGCAAGTCGCGCCGGGAGCAAATCTGGAAACACCATATATTTT. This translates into CASRAGSKSGNTIYF.

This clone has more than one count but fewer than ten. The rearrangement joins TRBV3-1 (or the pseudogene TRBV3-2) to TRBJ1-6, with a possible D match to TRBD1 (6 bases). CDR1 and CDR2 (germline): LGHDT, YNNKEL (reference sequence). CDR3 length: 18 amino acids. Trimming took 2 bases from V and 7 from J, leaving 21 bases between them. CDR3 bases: TGTGCCAGCAGCCAAAGCCAGACAGGCACAAGACGCAATTCACCCCTCCACTTT. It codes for CASSQSQTGTRRNSPLHF.

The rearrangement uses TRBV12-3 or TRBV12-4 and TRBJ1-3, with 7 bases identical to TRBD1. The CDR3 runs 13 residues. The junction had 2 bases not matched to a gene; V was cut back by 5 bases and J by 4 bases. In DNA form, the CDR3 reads TGTGCCAGCAGTGACAGGGTGGGAAACACCATATATTTT. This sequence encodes CASSDRVGNTIYF.

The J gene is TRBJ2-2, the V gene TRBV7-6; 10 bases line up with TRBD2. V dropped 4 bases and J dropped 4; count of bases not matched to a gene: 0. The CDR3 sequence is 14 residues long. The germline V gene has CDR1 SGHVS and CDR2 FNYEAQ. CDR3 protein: CASSWTSGTGELFF. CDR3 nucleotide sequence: TGTGCCAGCAGCTGGACTAGCGGCACCGGGGAGCTGTTTTTT.

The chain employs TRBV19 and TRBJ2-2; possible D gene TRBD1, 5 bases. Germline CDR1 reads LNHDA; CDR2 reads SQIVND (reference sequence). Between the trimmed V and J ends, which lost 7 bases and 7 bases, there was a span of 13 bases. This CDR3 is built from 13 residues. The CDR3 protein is CASTTGYGGELFF. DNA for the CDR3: TGTGCCAGTACCACAGGATACGGCGGGGAGCTGTTTTTT.

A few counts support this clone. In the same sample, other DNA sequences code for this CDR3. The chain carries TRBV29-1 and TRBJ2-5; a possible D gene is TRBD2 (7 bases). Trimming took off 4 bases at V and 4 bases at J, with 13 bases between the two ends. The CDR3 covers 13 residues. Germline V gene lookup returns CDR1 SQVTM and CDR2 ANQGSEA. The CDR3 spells CSVGGGGGETQYF. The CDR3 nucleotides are TGCAGCGTTGGGGGGGGCGGTGGAGAGACCCAGTACTTC. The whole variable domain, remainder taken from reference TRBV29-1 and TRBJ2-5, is SAVISQKPSRDICQRGTSLTIQCQVDSQVTMMFWYRQQPGQSLTLIATANQGSEATYESGFVIDKFPISRPNLTFSTLTVSNMSPEDSSIYLCSVGGGGGETQYFGPGTRLLVL.